This T cell receptor beta chain was sequenced in a study of blood T cell repertoires in COVID-19. Study at large: Specimens from acute and convalescent COVID-19 originated in the United States, Italy and Spain. In each case, the material was cDNA or gDNA derived from T cells, B-cell-depleted T cells, or PBMCs.

In the original processing: From reference gene primer amplification, estimates of nucleated cell counts were derived. The repertoire was sequenced with immunoSEQ multiplex PCR; TCRdb's copy has only in-frame clones and lacks some. V and J calls and clone size come straight from that table; D and trimming were deduced from the DNA. In the table there are around 68,000 clones, approximately 88% of which are singletons. V shed 4 bases, J shed 2 bases, and the junction held 10 bases outside the gene matches. This CDR3 contains 18 residues. Germline CDR1 is SGHKS and CDR2 is YYEKEE (reference sequence). The clonotype originates from a human donor in a cohort sampled during active COVID-19. Sample: peripheral blood. V usage is TRBV5-5 and J usage is TRBJ1-4; 11 bases align to TRBD1. The CDR3, as DNA: TGTGCCAGCAGCCGGACAGGGGGCTCCCACTGGACTAATGAAAAACTGTTTTTT. This gives the protein CASSRTGGSHWTNEKLFF. The full variable domain, completed using reference TRBV5-5 and TRBJ1-4, is DAGVTQSPTHLIKTRGQQVTLRCSPISGHKSVSWYQQVLGQGPQFIFQYYEKEERGRGNFPDRFSARQFPNYSSELNVNALLLGDSALYLCASSRTGGSHWTNEKLFFGSGTQLSVL.